Each of the 14 T cell receptor beta chains below was sequenced from the same sample in a study of cytomegalovirus exposure and HLA in healthy donors. The PCR used 60 Vbeta and 13 Jbeta primers. This table comes from immunoSEQ multiplex PCR, and its TCRdb copy is limited to in-frame clones, with some not included. The table has approximately 240,000 clones, approximately 84% seen once. The sequenced sample consisted of PBMCs. The receptors stem from a woman aged 40 to 50 in good health and CMV-seronegative.

The chain is built from TRBV19 and TRBJ1-5; 12 bases map to TRBD1. CDR1 and CDR2 (germline): LNHDA, SQIVND (reference sequence). The V gene end was trimmed by 4 bases and the J gene end by 6 bases; junction bases not matched to a gene: 1. The CDR3 sequence is 14 residues long. The CDR3 DNA follows: TGTGCCAGTAGTAGGGACAGGGGGCTTCAGCCCCAGCATTTT. Translation: CASSRDRGLQPQHF. Looking up the rest from reference TRBV19 and TRBJ1-5 gives the full variable domain: DGGITQSPKYLFRKEGQNVTLSCEQNLNHDAMYWYRQDPGQGLRLIYYSQIVNDFQKGDIAEGYSVSREKKESFPLTVTSAQKNPTAFYLCASSRDRGLQPQHFGDGTRLSIL.

The V and J genes are TRBV15 and TRBJ2-7; D gene ambiguous. Germline lookup yields CDR1 LNHNV and CDR2 YYDKDF (reference sequence). This CDR3 is built from 14 residues. With 1 base removed from V and 3 bases from J, the gap between germline ends came to 10 bases. CDR3 sequence (DNA): TGTGCCACCAGCAGAGGAGCGAACCTCTACGAGCAGTACTTC. It translates to CATSRGANLYEQYF. The variable domain in full, with the rest retrieved from reference TRBV15 and TRBJ2-7, is DAMVIQNPRYQVTQFGKPVTLSCSQTLNHNVMYWYQQKSSQAPKLLFHYYDKDFNNEADTPDNFQSRRPNTSFCFLDIRSPGLGDTAMYLCATSRGANLYEQYFGPGTRLTVT.

V usage is TRBV5-6 and J usage is TRBJ2-6; 7 positions agree with TRBD1. After removal of 4 bases from V and 0 bases from J, the junction contained 7 bases not matched to a gene. Germline assignment: CDR1 SGHDT and CDR2 YYEEEE. This CDR3 is 17 amino acids long. The CDR3 loop is CASSEVQGSSGANVLTF. For the CDR3, the DNA is TGTGCCAGCAGCGAAGTACAGGGGAGCTCTGGGGCCAACGTCCTGACTTTC.

The rearrangement joins TRBV27 to TRBJ1-4; no definite D call. The CDR3 consists of 13 residues. The V end was cut by 2 bases, the J end by 9 bases, with 10 bases between. The germline V gene has CDR1 MNHEY and CDR2 SMNVEV (reference sequence). The CDR3 DNA reads TGTGCCAGCAGTTTACCGGGGATCCAAAAACTGTTTTTT. This codes for CASSLPGIQKLFF.

This chain connects TRBV27 to TRBJ1-1; 12 bases agree with TRBD1. Germline V gene lookup returns CDR1 MNHEY and CDR2 SMNVEV (reference sequence). J was trimmed by 0 bases and V by 5 bases; bases with no gene match: 10. CDR3 size: 18 residues. Written as DNA, the CDR3 is TGTGCCAGCAGTCCCCTGAAGGGACAGGGGGCGGTGAACACTGAAGCTTTCTTT. Protein sequence: CASSPLKGQGAVNTEAFF.

The chain carries TRBV30 and TRBJ1-1; unclear D gene. Per germline, CDR1 GTSNPN and CDR2 SVGIG (reference sequence). This CDR3 spans 11 amino acids. V gave up 2 bases and J gave up 3 bases, with 4 bases separating them. The CDR3 DNA is TGTGCCTGGAGTCTGTACACTGAAGCTTTCTTT. Translation gives CAWSLYTEAFF.

In its sample, this clone was seen a few times. The chain recombines TRBV30 with TRBJ2-7, with D maybe TRBD2 (7 bases). The germline CDR1 and CDR2 sequences are GTSNPN and SVGIG (reference sequence). The CDR3 extends over 14 amino acids. The ends were cut back, 3 bases at V and 3 bases at J, with 15 bases in the middle. CDR3 sequence reads: CAWRGGRGYYEQYF. DNA of the CDR3: TGTGCCTGGAGGGGGGGGCGGGGGTACTACGAGCAGTACTTC.

This clone was observed a handful of times. The chain has TRBV4-2 and TRBJ2-5; 7 bases line up with TRBD1. Unmatched junction bases numbered 11, after V lost 4 bases and J lost 3 bases. The V gene's germline CDR1 is LGHNA and CDR2 YNFKEQ. This CDR3 contains 16 residues. CDR3 coding DNA: TGTGCCAGCAGCCCCCCGACAGGGAGAGGGGAAGAGACCCAGTACTTC. Translation gives CASSPPTGRGEETQYF.

The chain is built from TRBV5-6 and TRBJ1-1; D is unclear. The germline V gene has CDR1 SGHDT and CDR2 YYEEEE. The CDR3 has 13 amino acids. Deletions cut 5 bases from V and 3 bases from J, with 11 bases between. The CDR3 coding sequence is TGTGCCAGCAGTCGTAAGCCGGACACTGAAGCTTTCTTT. It yields the protein CASSRKPDTEAFF.

J is TRBJ2-3 and V is TRBV6-5; a possible D gene is TRBD2 (6 bases). Trimming cost V 7 bases and J 2 bases, with 10 bases left between them. This CDR3 spans 13 amino acids. CDR1 and CDR2 (germline): MNHEY, SVGAGI. CDR3 loop: CASNGGPTDTQYF. For the CDR3, the DNA is TGTGCCAGCAACGGGGGTCCCACAGATACGCAGTATTTT.

The chain carries TRBV2 and TRBJ1-6; tentative D call: TRBD1 (5 bases). The CDR3 is made up of 14 amino acids. From germline, CDR1 is SNHLY and CDR2 FYNNEI. V gave up 6 bases and J gave up 9 bases, with 15 bases separating them. The CDR3 here is CASRAGFPSSPLHF. CDR3 coding DNA: TGTGCCAGCAGGGCAGGGTTTCCCTCTTCACCCCTCCACTTT.

This chain links TRBV7-8 with TRBJ1-4; D is possibly TRBD1 (5 bases). The germline V and J ends were trimmed by 0 bases and 7 bases, with 6 bases remaining between them. In germline, CDR1 is SGHVS, CDR2 FQNEAQ. The CDR3 is 13 amino acids. CDR3 DNA sequence: TGTGCCAGCAGCTTAGCAGGGGTTGAAAAACTGTTTTTT. Residues: CASSLAGVEKLFF.

J is TRBJ2-1 and V is TRBV7-6; TRBD1 aligns across 7 bases. CDR1 and CDR2 (germline): SGHVS, FNYEAQ. The J segment lost 2 bases and the V segment lost 4 bases, leaving 8 bases of the junction unmatched. This CDR3 has 16 residues. The CDR3 region has the DNA TGTGCCAGCAGCTCGGAGACGCAGGGGGCCTACAATGAGCAGTTCTTC. Its protein is CASSSETQGAYNEQFF. The complete variable domain, with remaining parts taken from reference TRBV7-6 and TRBJ2-1, reads GAGVSQSPRYKVTKRGQDVALRCDPISGHVSLYWYRQALGQGPEFLTYFNYEAQQDKSGLPNDRFSAERPEGSISTLTIQRTEQRDSAMYRCASSSETQGAYNEQFFGPGTRLTVL.

The rearrangement links TRBV10-2 to TRBJ2-7; 10 bases match TRBD2. The CDR3 runs 14 residues. Germline CDR1 reads WSHSY; CDR2 reads SAAADI. J gave up 3 bases and V 3 bases, and 2 bases lay outside the gene matches. CDR3 sequence: CASSESSGSYEQYF. The CDR3, as DNA: TGCGCCAGCAGTGAATCTAGCGGGAGCTACGAGCAGTACTTC.